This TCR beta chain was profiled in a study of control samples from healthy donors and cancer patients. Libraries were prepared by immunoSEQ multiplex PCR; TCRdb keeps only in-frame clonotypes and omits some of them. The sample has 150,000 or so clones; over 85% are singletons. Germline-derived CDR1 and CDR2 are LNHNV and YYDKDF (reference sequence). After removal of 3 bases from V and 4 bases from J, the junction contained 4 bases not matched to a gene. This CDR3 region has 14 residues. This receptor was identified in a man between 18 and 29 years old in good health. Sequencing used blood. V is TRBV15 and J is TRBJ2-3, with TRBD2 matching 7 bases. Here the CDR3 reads CATSRGGPADTQYF. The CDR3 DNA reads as TGTGCCACCAGCAGGGGAGGGCCCGCAGATACGCAGTATTTT.